This is a list of T cell receptor beta chains from one sample in a study of blood T cell repertoires in COVID-19. The repertoire was sequenced with immunoSEQ multiplex PCR; TCRdb's copy has only in-frame clones and lacks some. The table records some 170,000 clones, more than 75% of them present only once. The sample comprised PBMCs or T cells enriched from blood (not recorded which). The source of these receptors is a human donor with acute COVID-19. The donor label of this sample is uncertain. CDR3s include the opening cysteine and the closing phenylalanine or tryptophan. D genes are given only for firm matches. Size is omitted from some rows. Given values are once, few, many or a class for expanded clones.

v_gene	abundance	j_gene	d_gene	CDR3nt	CDR3aa
TRBV25-1	NA	TRBJ1-4	TRBD1	TGTGCCAGCAGTGAATATAACTTCGAGGGACAGGGGGCTGGGAAACTGTTTTTT	CASSEYNFEGQGAGKLFF
TRBV7-2	NA	TRBJ1-2	NA	TGTGCCAGCAGCCTTAACGCCCAATCCCACAGAGGCTACACCTTC	CASSLNAQSHRGYTF
TRBV5-1	NA	TRBJ2-5	NA	TGCGCCAGCAGCGACGAGGGCGAAGAGACCCAGTACTTC	CASSDEGEETQYF
TRBV7-6	once	TRBJ2-7	TRBD1	TGTGCCAGCAGTGCAGGGGGGACAGGGGCCTACGAGCAGTACTTC	CASSAGGTGAYEQYF
TRBV27	NA	TRBJ1-3	NA	TGTGCCAGCAGTCCGTCCTTTGGAGAGGCTGGAAACACCATATATTTT	CASSPSFGEAGNTIYF
TRBV3-1/TRBV3-2	NA	TRBJ2-1	NA	TGTGCCAGCAGTCAGACAGGAACCTACAATGAGCAGTTCTTC	CASSQTGTYNEQFF
TRBV5-1	NA	TRBJ1-1	NA	TGCGCCAGCAGCTTGGAAGAGGGCCGGAACACTGAAGCTTTCTTT	CASSLEEGRNTEAFF
TRBV5-4	NA	TRBJ2-1	NA	TGTGCCAGCGGGGGCGGTCGGGATGAGCAGTTCTTC	CASGGGRDEQFF
TRBV21-1	NA	TRBJ2-7	NA	TGTGCCAGCAGCAAAAGGTTGGTAACAGGGAATTTGCACGAGCAGTACTTC	CASSKRLVTGNLHEQYF
TRBV2	NA	TRBJ1-1	TRBD1	TGTGCCAGCACCGCCCCCGGGACAGCCGTAAACACTGAAGCTTTCTTT	CASTAPGTAVNTEAFF
TRBV9	NA	TRBJ2-1	NA	TGTGCCAGCAGCGTTAGCGGCAACTCCTACAATGAGCAGTTCTTC	CASSVSGNSYNEQFF
TRBV5-1	NA	TRBJ1-3	NA	TGCGCCAGCAGCCCAATATTGCGGCGGGGGGCATTTTCTGGAAACACCATATATTTT	CASSPILRRGAFSGNTIYF
TRBV10-3	NA	TRBJ2-3	TRBD1	TGTGCCATCGGGGGACAGGCACCAGATACGCAGTATTTT	CAIGGQAPDTQYF
TRBV2	NA	TRBJ2-5	TRBD1	TGTGCCAGCAGTCTACGACAGGGTGCACAAGAGACCCAGTACTTC	CASSLRQGAQETQYF
TRBV19	NA	TRBJ1-6	NA	TGTGCCAGTAGTCCAGGGGCTTATAATTCACCCCTCCACTTT	CASSPGAYNSPLHF
TRBV5-8	NA	TRBJ2-7	NA	TGTGCCAGCAGCTTTAGCAGCGAGCAGTACTTC	CASSFSSEQYF
TRBV5-3	NA	TRBJ2-2	TRBD1	TGTGCCAGAAGCTTTTTCGGGACAGGGTTCACCGGGGAGCTGTTTTTT	CARSFFGTGFTGELFF
TRBV15	NA	TRBJ1-3	NA	TGTGCCACCAGCAGAGAAAGGGGGAGGGTCCCCTCCTCTGGAAACACCATATATTTT	CATSRERGRVPSSGNTIYF
TRBV14	NA	TRBJ2-7	TRBD1	TGTGCCAGCAGCCTACTAACAGGGGCCTACGAGCAGTACTTC	CASSLLTGAYEQYF
TRBV4-3	NA	TRBJ1-2	NA	TGCGCCAGCAGCCAAGATGCGGACAGCTACTATGGCTACACCTTC	CASSQDADSYYGYTF
TRBV19	NA	TRBJ1-1	NA	TGTGCCAGTAGTCTCCGTACAGGGCCCACTGAAGCTTTCTTT	CASSLRTGPTEAFF